This TCR beta chain was obtained from a study of T cells after yellow fever vaccination. For the study at large: Low-cell-number fractions underwent preparation using SMART-Seq v4 Ultra Low Input. Study-wide results and limits: The study found a weaker secondary response that peaked faster, day 5 versus 15. Abundant clonotypes from the bulk population could contaminate FACS-sorted repertoires. Post-booster reappearance was seen for most primary-vaccination clones (roughly 97% CD4, around 89% CD8).

This CDR3 spans 18 amino acids. Germline values: CDR1 SGHAT, CDR2 FQDESV (reference sequence). V gave up 0 bases and J gave up 3 bases, with 20 bases separating them. There are a few counts of this clonotype. The antigen is not known. TCRdb re-analysed the 5' RACE reads in MiXCR, keeping a single row per CDR3 protein. Counted here are 500,000 to 650,000 distinct CDR3 sequences, approximately 13% occurring once; the ten biggest clones make up 14% to 15%. The receptor was derived from a man aged 30 to 45 who received the YFV17D yellow fever vaccine. The sequencing here drew on PBMCs, taken on the day of the yellow fever booster vaccination. The genes are TRBV11-1 and TRBJ1-2, with D tentatively TRBD1 (6 bases). The DNA of the CDR3 is TGTGCCAGCAGCTTAGCGGGCCAGGGGTCATCTATGGACTATGGCTACACCTTC. Translating it yields CASSLAGQGSSMDYGYTF.